The 20 T cell receptor beta chains listed next were all sequenced from one sample in a study of cytomegalovirus exposure and HLA in healthy donors. Use of 60 Vbeta and 13 Jbeta primers characterized the PCR. TCRdb's copy holds only in-frame clones and misses some; the assay was immunoSEQ multiplex PCR. The table lists 90,000 to 120,000 clones, over 9% of them singletons, with about 5% in the top ten. Sequenced: PBMCs. The receptors stem from a man aged 35 to 55 in good health and CMV-seropositive.

This clone was observed a few times. The V and J genes are TRBV15 and TRBJ2-7; D is possibly TRBD2 (7 bases). V dropped 5 bases and J dropped 5 bases, with 16 bases sitting between them. This CDR3 region has 14 residues. Germline CDR1 reads LNHNV; CDR2 reads YYDKDF (reference sequence). Written as DNA, the CDR3 is TGTGCCACCAGCCGTAGGGGGGGAGGCAACGAGCAGTACTTC. Its protein product is CATSRRGGGNEQYF.

The V call is TRBV7-9, the J call TRBJ1-4, with 10 bases lining up with TRBD1. With V trimmed by 5 bases and J by 5 bases, 5 bases remained unmatched. Germline-derived CDR1 and CDR2 are SEHNR and FQNEAQ (reference sequence). The CDR3 is 15 residues long. The CDR3 spells CASSIRTGGNEKLFF. The CDR3 DNA reads TGTGCCAGCAGCATTCGGACAGGGGGGAATGAAAAACTGTTTTTT.

This clone was detected only a few times. The rearrangement uses TRBV11-3 and TRBJ2-2; 7 bases are a match to TRBD1. V lost 6 bases and J lost 1; bases outside the gene matches: 5. The CDR3 runs to 15 residues. Germline CDR1 reads SGHNT; CDR2 reads YENEEA. As DNA, the CDR3 is TGTGCCAGCAGACCAAACAGGGGGAACACCGGGGAGCTGTTTTTT. The encoded protein is CASRPNRGNTGELFF.

This clone was recorded a few times. This sequence joins TRBV7-9 and TRBJ2-7, with 10 bases that match TRBD2. The V gene end was trimmed by 5 bases and the J gene end by 5 bases; junction bases not matched to a gene: 9. CDR3 length: 15 residues. CDR1 is SEHNR and CDR2 is FQNEAQ in the germline V gene (reference sequence). The CDR3 DNA reads as TGTGCCAGCAGCCGAGCCGGGACTAGCGATCACGAGCAGTACTTC. Its protein product is CASSRAGTSDHEQYF.

The V call is TRBV7-9, the J call TRBJ2-1, with 9 nucleotides matching TRBD1. The germline V gene has CDR1 SEHNR and CDR2 FQNEAQ (reference sequence). This CDR3 has 16 amino acids. The V segment lost 6 bases and the J segment 5 bases; nucleotides outside the gene matches: 11. The CDR3 is CASRRDRDREHNEQFF. The CDR3 nucleotides are TGTGCCAGCAGGAGAGACCGGGACAGGGAACACAATGAGCAGTTCTTC.

This chain uses TRBV9 with TRBJ1-5; a weak D match, TRBD1 (6 bases). The CDR3 contains 15 residues. Trimming stripped 3 bases from V and 5 bases from J, with 15 bases between. CDR1 is SGDLS, CDR2 YYNGEE, per germline. The CDR3 DNA reads as TGTGCCAGCAGCGCGACAGGTACTTGGGATCAGCCCCAGCATTTT. It encodes CASSATGTWDQPQHF.

The J gene is TRBJ2-3, the V gene TRBV2; D possibly corresponds to TRBD2 (6 bases). Germline V gene sequence: CDR1 SNHLY, CDR2 FYNNEI. Trimming stripped 2 bases from V and 3 bases from J, with 18 bases between. The CDR3 is made up of 17 amino acids. CDR3 loop: CASSESVYGRGTDTQYF. The CDR3 DNA sequence: TGTGCCAGCAGTGAATCAGTATACGGGAGAGGGACAGATACGCAGTATTTT.

This chain's CDR3 is CASSQLAGGSYEQYF. The CDR3 DNA is TGCGCCAGCAGCCAATTAGCGGGGGGTTCCTACGAGCAGTACTTC. The gene calls are TRBV4-1 and TRBJ2-7; 10 nucleotides line up with TRBD2. V lost 2 bases, J lost 1 base, and 2 bases stayed unmatched. Germline loops: CDR1 MGHRA, CDR2 YSYEKL. This CDR3 comprises 15 residues.

In its sample, this clone was seen a few times. This chain joins TRBV25-1 and TRBJ1-5; the D gene is possibly TRBD1 (5 bases). Germline V gene sequence: CDR1 MGHDK, CDR2 SYGVNS. This CDR3 is built from 17 residues. The ends were cut back, 2 bases at V and 6 bases at J, with 20 bases in the middle. In DNA, the CDR3 is TGTGCCAGCAGTGAAGCTGACAGCTTCTTAGGCAGTCAGCCCCAGCATTTT. Protein: CASSEADSFLGSQPQHF. Using reference TRBV25-1 and TRBJ1-5 for the parts outside the CDR3, the full variable domain is EADIYQTPRYLVIGTGKKITLECSQTMGHDKMYWYQQDPGMELHLIHYSYGVNSTEKGDLSSESTVSRIRTEHFPLTLESARPSHTSQYLCASSEADSFLGSQPQHFGDGTRLSIL.

This rearrangement joins TRBV7-9 to TRBJ2-2; D perhaps matches TRBD1 (5 bases). Trimming took 3 bases from V and 6 from J, leaving 11 bases between them. The CDR3 runs to 14 residues. Germline V gene data show CDR1 as SEHNR and CDR2 as FQNEAQ (reference sequence). Here the CDR3 DNA reads TGTGCCAGCAGCTTGGCCAGCAGGGCCGGGGAGCTGTTTTTT. The encoded protein is CASSLASRAGELFF.

The rearrangement uses TRBV27 and TRBJ2-7, with D unclear. Germline assignment: CDR1 MNHEY and CDR2 SMNVEV (reference sequence). The CDR3 has 15 amino acids. The V end was cut by 3 bases, the J end by 3 bases, with 15 bases between. The CDR3 loop is CASSFRVGRCYEQYF. The DNA for the CDR3 is TGTGCCAGCAGTTTTCGCGTTGGGCGTTGCTACGAGCAGTACTTC.

There are a few counts of this clone. The rearrangement links TRBV6-5 to TRBJ1-3; D is ambiguous. This CDR3 has 15 amino acids. Germline CDR1 and CDR2: MNHEY and SVGAGI. Trimming shortened V by 2 bases and J by 7 bases, and 15 bases separated the two germline ends. This CDR3 is CASSYEGSSANTIYF. The CDR3 coding sequence is TGTGCCAGCAGTTACGAGGGCTCTTCGGCCAACACCATATATTTT.

The chain employs TRBV9 and TRBJ2-5; 7 nucleotides line up with TRBD2. CDR1 is SGDLS, CDR2 YYNGEE, per germline. This CDR3 region has 16 residues. The trim removed 2 bases at V and 5 bases at J, leaving 12 bases unmatched. The CDR3 spells CASSVSMAGARETQYF. The CDR3 DNA sequence: TGTGCCAGCAGCGTCTCTATGGCGGGAGCCCGTGAGACCCAGTACTTC.

This sequence joins TRBV16 and TRBJ1-1; D is uncertain. Trimming took 0 bases from V and 2 from J, leaving 10 bases between them. The CDR3 is 15 amino acids. Germline lookup yields CDR1 KGHSY and CDR2 FQNENV. CDR3 sequence (DNA): TGTGCCAGCAGCCAATCCCCCTATCAAAACACTGAAGCTTTCTTT. As protein: CASSQSPYQNTEAFF.

In this sample, this clone turned up a few times. The chain recombines TRBV5-1 with TRBJ1-1; TRBD1 is a possible D gene (6 bases). V was trimmed by 1 base and J by 4 bases, leaving 11 bases between them. Germline V gives CDR1 SGHRS, CDR2 YFSETQ. The CDR3 has 14 residues. CDR3 sequence reads: CASSLQGTGTEAFF. CDR3 in DNA: TGCGCCAGCAGCTTGCAGGGGACGGGCACTGAAGCTTTCTTT.

This clone was seen more than once but under ten times. V and J are TRBV2 and TRBJ1-5, with 7 nucleotides matching TRBD1. This CDR3 comprises 14 residues. Trimming cost V 6 bases and J 6 bases; bases outside gene matches: 8. Germline CDR1 and CDR2: SNHLY and FYNNEI. CDR3 nucleotide sequence: TGTGCCAGCAGGTACGACAGGGACGGTCAGCCCCAGCATTTT. Translating gives CASRYDRDGQPQHF.

This clone has just a few counts. The gene calls are TRBV30 and TRBJ2-3; D is uncertain. Between the trimmed V and J ends, which lost 4 bases and 9 bases, there was a span of 8 bases. The V gene's germline CDR1 is GTSNPN and CDR2 SVGIG (reference sequence). The length of the CDR3 is 10 residues. Written as DNA, the CDR3 is TGTGCCTGGACGAGCGACACGCAGTATTTT. Its translation is CAWTSDTQYF.

The genes are TRBV5-6 and TRBJ1-5; no clear D. This CDR3 has 14 amino acids. Per germline, CDR1 SGHDT and CDR2 YYEEEE. With 1 base removed from V and 4 bases from J, the gap between germline ends came to 9 bases. DNA for the CDR3: TGTGCCAGCAGCTTGAGCGGGCTTAATCAGCCCCAGCATTTT. It codes for CASSLSGLNQPQHF.

This sequence joins TRBV13 and TRBJ2-7; 7 positions match TRBD1. Germline V gives CDR1 PRHDT, CDR2 FYEKMQ (reference sequence). This CDR3 has 13 amino acids. Losses at the gene ends were 5 bases for V and 7 bases for J; bases not matched to a gene: 8. The CDR3 spells CASSPYRGEEQYF. The CDR3 DNA follows: TGTGCCAGCAGCCCTTACAGGGGCGAGGAGCAGTACTTC.

This clone was seen more than once but under ten times. CDR3 bases: TGCGCCAGCAGTGAGGACAGGGAAAGCTATGGCTACACCTTC. Translation: CASSEDRESYGYTF. The chain is built from TRBV10-1 and TRBJ1-2, with 7 bases that match TRBD1. J gave up 4 bases and V 2 bases, and 4 bases lay outside the gene matches. The germline gives CDR1 WNHNN, CDR2 SYGVQD (reference sequence). The CDR3 contains 14 residues.